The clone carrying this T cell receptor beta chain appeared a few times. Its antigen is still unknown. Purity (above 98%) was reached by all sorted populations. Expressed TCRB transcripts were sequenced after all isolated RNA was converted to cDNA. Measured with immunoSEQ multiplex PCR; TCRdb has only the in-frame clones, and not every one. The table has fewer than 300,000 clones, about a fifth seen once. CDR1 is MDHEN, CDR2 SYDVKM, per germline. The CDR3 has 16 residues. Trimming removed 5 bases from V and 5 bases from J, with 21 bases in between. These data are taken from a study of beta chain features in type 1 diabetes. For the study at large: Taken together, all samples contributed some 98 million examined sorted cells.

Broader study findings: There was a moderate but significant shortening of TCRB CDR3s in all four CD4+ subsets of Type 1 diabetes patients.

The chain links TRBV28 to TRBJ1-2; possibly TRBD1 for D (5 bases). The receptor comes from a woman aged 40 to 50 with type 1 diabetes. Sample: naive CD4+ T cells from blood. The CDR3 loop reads CASSLINGFRGYGYTF. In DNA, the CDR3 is TGTGCCAGCAGTCTTATTAATGGCTTCCGGGGGTATGGCTACACCTTC.